These 27 T cell receptor beta chains were all obtained from the same sample, sequenced in a study of control samples from healthy donors and cancer patients. Here immunoSEQ multiplex PCR was the method, and the copy in TCRdb shows in-frame clones only, minus some. This sample carries under 15,000 clones, around 87% of them seen once, and the ten largest clones take less than 3.5%. The specimen sequenced was formalin-fixed, paraffin-embedded tissue. These receptors originate from a male donor with melanoma.

The CDR3 DNA reads TGTGCCAGTAGTAATTGGCGGGAGCCGGGCTCCTACAATGAGCAGTTCTTC. This gives the protein CASSNWREPGSYNEQFF. V usage is TRBV19 and J usage is TRBJ2-1, with 7 nucleotides matching TRBD2. This CDR3 region has 17 residues. Trimming cost V 4 bases and J 0 bases; bases outside gene matches: 9. Germline CDR1 is LNHDA and CDR2 is SQIVND (reference sequence).

This chain uses TRBV13 with TRBJ2-1, with TRBD1 matching 7 bases. The J segment lost 5 bases and the V segment lost 2 bases, leaving 15 bases of the junction unmatched. This CDR3 region has 18 residues. CDR1 PRHDT and CDR2 FYEKMQ come from the germline V gene (reference sequence). CDR3 DNA: TGTGCCAGCAGCTTATCCGGCCCGAACCGGGACAGCCACAATGAGCAGTTCTTC. Its protein product is CASSLSGPNRDSHNEQFF.

The chain joins TRBV2 to TRBJ2-3, with TRBD1 matching 7 bases. CDR3 size: 14 residues. V lost 8 bases, J lost 4 bases, and 9 bases stayed unmatched. Germline assignment: CDR1 SNHLY and CDR2 FYNNEI. The CDR3 coding sequence is TGTGCCAGCGCTAGACAGGGACGCTCAGATACGCAGTATTTT. This translates into CASARQGRSDTQYF. The complete variable domain, with remaining parts taken from reference TRBV2 and TRBJ2-3, reads EPEVTQTPSHQVTQMGQEVILRCVPISNHLYFYWYRQILGQKVEFLVSFYNNEISEKSEIFDDQFSVERPDGSNFTLKIRSTKLEDSAMYFCASARQGRSDTQYFGPGTRLTVL.

V gene TRBV25-1 combines with J gene TRBJ2-3, with 7 bases matching TRBD2. After removal of 4 bases from V and 0 bases from J, the junction contained 7 bases not matched to a gene. This CDR3 region has 16 residues. The V gene's germline CDR1 is MGHDK and CDR2 SYGVNS. The CDR3 spells CASSAPLAVSTDTQYF. CDR3 coding DNA: TGTGCCAGCAGTGCCCCTCTAGCGGTTAGCACAGATACGCAGTATTTT.

This clone was observed a single time. The rearrangement uses TRBV7-2 and TRBJ2-5, with D unclear. The CDR3 length is 15 residues. Germline CDR1 reads SGHTA; CDR2 reads FQGNSA. The germline V and J ends were trimmed by 5 bases and 2 bases, with 15 bases remaining between them. The CDR3 protein is CASSLGQDPQETQYF. DNA of the CDR3: TGTGCCAGCAGCCTAGGCCAGGATCCTCAAGAGACCCAGTACTTC.

The rearrangement joins TRBV6-2 or TRBV6-3 to TRBJ1-2, with D perhaps matching TRBD1 (5 bases). V dropped 6 bases and J dropped 1 base, with 15 bases sitting between them. Germline loops: CDR1 MNHEY, CDR2 SVGEGT. The CDR3 covers 15 residues. Written as DNA, the CDR3 is TGTGCCAGCAGACCTCTCGGGGCTTTTAACTATGGCTACACCTTC. Translation gives CASRPLGAFNYGYTF.

This clone was recorded once. The rearrangement links TRBV6-2 or TRBV6-3 to TRBJ1-5; 10 positions match TRBD1. Trimming cost V 6 bases and J 7 bases; bases outside gene matches: 15. Germline V CDR1 and CDR2: MNHEY, SVGEGT. The CDR3 spans 17 residues. The CDR3 loop reads CASSSQIRGQGLQPQHF. In DNA form, the CDR3 reads TGTGCCAGCAGCAGTCAAATACGGGGACAGGGGTTACAGCCCCAGCATTTT.

The chain employs TRBV10-2 and TRBJ1-1; TRBD1 agrees at 7 bases. Germline CDR1 reads WSHSY; CDR2 reads SAAADI. The CDR3 consists of 12 residues. With 5 bases clipped from V and 6 bases from J, the junction kept 3 bases outside the gene matches. The CDR3 here is CASSWDRSEAFF. The CDR3 coding sequence is TGCGCCAGCAGTTGGGACAGATCTGAAGCTTTCTTT.

This rearrangement joins TRBV3-1 (or the pseudogene TRBV3-2) to TRBJ2-2; TRBD2 matches 15 bases. CDR1 LGHDT and CDR2 YNNKEL come from the germline V gene (reference sequence). Trimming took 1 base from V and 1 from J; bases not matched to a gene: 10. This CDR3 has 21 amino acids. In nucleotides, the CDR3 is TGTGCCAGCAGCCAAGTTCATCCGGGACTAGCGGGAGGCCAGAACACCGGGGAGCTGTTTTTT. It translates to CASSQVHPGLAGGQNTGELFF.

The rearrangement joins TRBV4-2 to TRBJ2-3; 7 bases are shared with TRBD1. The CDR3 consists of 16 residues. Germline V gene data show CDR1 as LGHNA and CDR2 as YNFKEQ. After removal of 5 bases from V and 5 bases from J, the junction contained 13 bases not matched to a gene. In DNA, the CDR3 is TGTGCCAGCAGCTTAGGAGGACAGGCGAAGGGAGATACGCAGTATTTT. Residues: CASSLGGQAKGDTQYF.

The chain uses TRBV19 and TRBJ2-3; TRBD2 matches at 7 bases. V shed 3 bases and J 3 bases; nucleotides not matched to a gene: 3. Germline-derived CDR1 and CDR2 are LNHDA and SQIVND (reference sequence). The CDR3 covers 14 residues. The CDR3 reads CASSISGSTDTQYF. The CDR3 nucleotides are TGTGCCAGTAGTATTAGCGGGTCAACAGATACGCAGTATTTT.

V usage is TRBV3-1 (or the pseudogene TRBV3-2) and J usage is TRBJ2-7, with D tentatively TRBD2 (6 bases). V was shortened by 3 bases and J by 1 base, with 10 bases between the two germline ends. The CDR3 sequence is 14 residues long. Germline-derived CDR1 and CDR2 are LGHDT and YNNKEL (reference sequence). This CDR3 reads CASSQGDFSYEQYF. The CDR3 DNA is TGTGCCAGCAGCCAGGGGGACTTTTCCTACGAGCAGTACTTC.

This rearrangement joins TRBV19 to TRBJ2-1, with 10 positions matching TRBD1. This CDR3 has 14 residues. Germline V gene sequence: CDR1 LNHDA, CDR2 SQIVND (reference sequence). The ends lost 6 bases at V and 6 bases at J; junction bases unmatched: 5. The CDR3 region is CASSGRDRGNEQFF. Here the CDR3 DNA reads TGTGCCAGTAGCGGGAGGGACAGGGGCAATGAGCAGTTCTTC. Looking up the rest from reference TRBV19 and TRBJ2-1 gives the full variable domain: DGGITQSPKYLFRKEGQNVTLSCEQNLNHDAMYWYRQDPGQGLRLIYYSQIVNDFQKGDIAEGYSVSREKKESFPLTVTSAQKNPTAFYLCASSGRDRGNEQFFGPGTRLTVL.

V gene TRBV5-6 combines with J gene TRBJ2-1, with TRBD1 matching 10 bases. CDR3 size: 15 residues. Germline loops: CDR1 SGHDT, CDR2 YYEEEE. V shed 4 bases, J shed 6 bases, and the junction held 7 bases outside the gene matches. CDR3 loop: CASSPDRGRVNEQFF. The CDR3 nucleotides are TGTGCCAGCAGCCCGGACAGGGGGAGAGTCAATGAGCAGTTCTTC. The complete variable domain, with remaining parts taken from reference TRBV5-6 and TRBJ2-1, reads DAGVTQSPTHLIKTRGQQVTLRCSPKSGHDTVSWYQQALGQGPQFIFQYYEEEERQRGNFPDRFSGHQFPNYSSELNVNALLLGDSALYLCASSPDRGRVNEQFFGPGTRLTVL.

The V and J genes are TRBV6-5 and TRBJ1-1; 9 bases are a match to TRBD1. This CDR3 has 15 residues. V gave up 7 bases and J gave up 7 bases; unmatched junction bases: 13. The germline CDR1 and CDR2 sequences are MNHEY and SVGAGI. The CDR3 sequence: CASTRALQGAVEAFF. The CDR3 DNA reads TGTGCCAGCACCCGGGCCTTACAGGGGGCCGTTGAAGCTTTCTTT.

CDR3 nucleotide sequence: TGTGCCAGCAGCTTAGAATCATACAGGGGGCGCAGGGCTGAAGCTTTCTTT. Its protein is CASSLESYRGRRAEAFF. The V gene is TRBV11-2, the J gene TRBJ1-1; 9 bases are a match to TRBD1. The CDR3 spans 17 residues. CDR1 is SGHAT and CDR2 is FQNNGV in the germline V gene. V shed 0 bases, J shed 6 bases, and the junction held 11 bases outside the gene matches.

The rearrangement joins TRBV9 to TRBJ2-2; D unresolved. This CDR3 region has 14 residues. V lost 4 bases, J lost 5 bases, and 12 bases lay in between. Per germline, CDR1 SGDLS and CDR2 YYNGEE. The DNA of the CDR3 is TGTGCCAGCAGCCCCCATAGGTGGACCGGGGAGCTGTTTTTT. Translating gives CASSPHRWTGELFF.

The rearrangement links TRBV5-1 to TRBJ1-1, with no clear D. Trimming shortened V by 4 bases and J by 2 bases, and 9 bases separated the two germline ends. Per the germline V gene, CDR1 is SGHRS and CDR2 is YFSETQ. This CDR3 is 13 amino acids long. The CDR3 region is CASSLHKNTEAFF. The DNA of the CDR3 is TGCGCCAGCAGCCTCCATAAAAACACTGAAGCTTTCTTT.

The genes are TRBV6-5 and TRBJ2-2; maybe TRBD2 (5 bases). The CDR3 length is 14 residues. Germline loops: CDR1 MNHEY, CDR2 SVGAGI. The CDR3: CASRAGWGTGELFF. In DNA, the CDR3 is TGTGCGTCGCGGGCGGGTTGGGGCACCGGGGAGCTGTTTTTT.

The chain recombines TRBV29-1 with TRBJ1-1; no clear D gene. CDR3 length equals 12 residues. Germline V gene lookup returns CDR1 SQVTM and CDR2 ANQGSEA. Trimming stripped 1 base from V and 1 base from J, with 4 bases between. CDR3: CSVEGGNTEAFF. The CDR3 nucleotides are TGCAGCGTTGAAGGAGGGAACACTGAAGCTTTCTTT.

This clone was counted once. V gene TRBV19 combines with J gene TRBJ1-6; 7 bases agree with TRBD1. Germline V gives CDR1 LNHDA, CDR2 SQIVND (reference sequence). The length of the CDR3 is 13 residues. Trimming cost V 6 bases and J 4 bases; bases outside gene matches: 0. Here the CDR3 DNA reads TGTGCCAGTAGGGACAGGTATAATTCACCCCTCCACTTT. Amino acids: CASRDRYNSPLHF.

This rearrangement joins TRBV7-9 to TRBJ2-3, with 10 positions matching TRBD2. V trimming: 5 bases; J trimming: 4 bases; junction bases outside the gene matches: 3. The CDR3 sequence is 14 residues long. The germline gives CDR1 SEHNR, CDR2 FQNEAQ (reference sequence). The CDR3 loop reads CASSLTSGADTQYF. DNA of the CDR3: TGTGCCAGCAGCCTCACTAGCGGGGCAGATACGCAGTATTTT.

The chain uses TRBV4-1 and TRBJ1-4; D unresolved. The V gene lost 0 bases and the J gene lost 5 bases, with 16 bases spanning the gap. The CDR3 length is 17 residues. Germline CDR1 MGHRA, CDR2 YSYEKL. This CDR3 is CASSQEKEQLGNEKLFF. The CDR3 DNA sequence: TGCGCCAGCAGCCAAGAGAAGGAACAGCTAGGGAATGAAAAACTGTTTTTT.

This chain connects TRBV15 to TRBJ2-1; 8 nucleotides agree with TRBD1. Germline V gene data show CDR1 as LNHNV and CDR2 as YYDKDF (reference sequence). This CDR3 has 13 amino acids. V dropped 6 bases and J dropped 6; count of bases not matched to a gene: 4. CDR3 nucleotides: TGTGCCACCAGTTTCGGACAGGGCAATGAGCAGTTCTTC. This sequence encodes CATSFGQGNEQFF.

As concerns this clone: The same CDR3 also results from other DNA sequences found in this sample. The chain links TRBV3-1 (or the pseudogene TRBV3-2) to TRBJ2-4; no firm D call. V was clipped by 4 bases and J by 9 bases, with 10 bases between them. Germline values: CDR1 LGHDT, CDR2 YNNKEL (reference sequence). This CDR3 region has 12 residues. The CDR3 coding sequence is TGTGCCAGCAGCCCTCGGCTAGGCATTCAGTACTTC. It encodes CASSPRLGIQYF.

The gene calls are TRBV6-6 and TRBJ1-1; D might be TRBD1 (6 bases). The germline V and J ends were trimmed by 1 base and 3 bases, with 12 bases remaining between them. This CDR3 spans 15 amino acids. From germline, CDR1 is MNHNY and CDR2 SVGAGI (reference sequence). The CDR3 reads CASSYYTGRDTEAFF. The CDR3 nucleotides read TGTGCCAGCAGTTACTATACAGGGAGGGACACTGAAGCTTTCTTT.

The chain combines TRBV5-8 with TRBJ1-1, with D maybe TRBD1 (6 bases). The germline CDR1 and CDR2 sequences are SGHTS and YDEGEE. V gave up 4 bases and J gave up 7 bases, with 23 bases separating them. The CDR3 is made up of 16 amino acids. The CDR3 region is CASSRLLTGGGNEAFF. The CDR3 DNA sequence: TGTGCCAGCAGCCGACTACTGACAGGTGGGGGGAATGAAGCTTTCTTT.